The present TCR beta chain was sequenced within a study of blood T cells in healthy people across ages. Study details: When template switching was applied, about one barcoded beta molecule was captured per two T cells. Notes on the study in general: It was the long-lived donors that had more naive CD4+ cells and higher diversity than aged donors.

Notes on this clonotype: Its target is unknown.

The second PCR ran roughly 6 to 12 cycles with a sample-barcoded 5' primer and J-beta primers. Every molecule of cDNA carried a tag from a template-switch adaptor with 12 random nucleotides. TCRdb reprocessed the 5' RACE reads via MiXCR and lists one record per CDR3 protein. The repertoire holds under 2,000,000 distinct CDR3 sequences, with just under 50% as singletons. This CDR3 is built from 14 residues. Trimming took off 2 bases at V and 0 bases at J, with 10 bases between the two ends. CDR1 SQVTM and CDR2 ANQGSEA come from the germline V gene. Peripheral blood, roughly 11 milliliters per donor, was collected.

This clonotype originated in a woman in her 40s in good health. Input material: blood. The V and J genes are TRBV29-1 and TRBJ1-2; no reliable D call. CDR3 coding DNA: TGCAGCGTTGAAACTGGAAGTACTAACTATGGCTACACCTTC. Translation gives CSVETGSTNYGYTF.